This is a list of T cell receptor beta chains from one sample in a study of blood T cell repertoires in COVID-19. The protocol was immunoSEQ multiplex PCR, while the TCRdb copy is restricted to in-frame clones and leaves out a portion. The sample holds 160,000 or so clones, 80% to 90% seen once. Sequenced input: peripheral blood. Every receptor here comes from a woman aged 80 or over with acute or convalescent COVID-19. Both conserved end residues are part of each CDR3. Fields, in order: J gene, CDR3 length, D gene, V gene, clone size, CDR3 protein, CDR3 DNA. The D gene is left open where the match is weak. Clone size is shown for a subset of rows, as once, few, many or a class of expanded clone.

J gene: TRBJ2-2
CDR3 length: 15
D gene: -
V gene: TRBV4-1
clone size: few
CDR3 protein: CASSQLDRDTGELFF
CDR3 DNA: TGCGCCAGCAGCCAATTGGACAGAGACACCGGGGAGCTGTTTTTT

J gene: TRBJ1-3
CDR3 length: 15
D gene: -
V gene: TRBV7-2
clone size: -
CDR3 protein: CASSQQAPPGNTIYF
CDR3 DNA: TGTGCCAGCAGCCAACAGGCGCCTCCTGGAAACACCATATATTTT

J gene: TRBJ2-5
CDR3 length: 18
D gene: TRBD2
V gene: TRBV19
clone size: -
CDR3 protein: CASSIREIGRGSYSPKYF
CDR3 DNA: TGTGCCAGTAGTATAAGGGAAATCGGGAGGGGGTCATACAGCCCCAAGTACTTC

J gene: TRBJ1-3
CDR3 length: 13
D gene: TRBD1
V gene: TRBV7-9
clone size: -
CDR3 protein: CASSARTGYTIYF
CDR3 DNA: TGTGCCAGCAGCGCCCGGACAGGATACACCATATATTTT

J gene: TRBJ2-7
CDR3 length: 13
D gene: TRBD2
V gene: TRBV19
clone size: -
CDR3 protein: CASSWRLAGEQYF
CDR3 DNA: TGTGCCAGTAGTTGGAGACTAGCGGGCGAGCAGTACTTC

J gene: TRBJ2-5
CDR3 length: 12
D gene: -
V gene: TRBV7-2
clone size: -
CDR3 protein: CASSLFQETQYF
CDR3 DNA: TGTGCCAGCAGCCTATTCCAAGAGACCCAGTACTTC

J gene: TRBJ2-5
CDR3 length: 16
D gene: TRBD2
V gene: TRBV6-2/TRBV6-3
clone size: -
CDR3 protein: CASSRSTSGGLETQYF
CDR3 DNA: TGTGCCAGCAGTAGATCGACTAGCGGGGGTCTGGAGACCCAGTACTTC

J gene: TRBJ2-7
CDR3 length: 13
D gene: -
V gene: TRBV10-1
clone size: -
CDR3 protein: CASSRDTIYEQYF
CDR3 DNA: TGCGCCAGCAGTAGGGACACTATCTACGAGCAGTACTTC

J gene: TRBJ2-1
CDR3 length: 15
D gene: TRBD2
V gene: TRBV6-4
clone size: -
CDR3 protein: CASRPGTSGYNEQFF
CDR3 DNA: TGTGCCAGCCGTCCCGGGACTAGCGGATACAATGAGCAGTTCTTC

J gene: TRBJ1-1
CDR3 length: 15
D gene: -
V gene: TRBV7-9
clone size: few
CDR3 protein: CASSESQGLGTEAFF
CDR3 DNA: TGTGCCAGCAGCGAGTCGCAGGGGTTGGGCACTGAAGCTTTCTTT

J gene: TRBJ2-1
CDR3 length: 15
D gene: -
V gene: TRBV21-1
clone size: -
CDR3 protein: CASSHLGGSYNEQFF
CDR3 DNA: TGTGCCAGCAGTCACCTGGGGGGTTCCTACAATGAGCAGTTCTTC

J gene: TRBJ2-5
CDR3 length: 14
D gene: TRBD2
V gene: TRBV28
clone size: -
CDR3 protein: CASSLAGAQETQYF
CDR3 DNA: TGTGCCAGCAGTCTAGCGGGGGCTCAAGAGACCCAGTACTTC

J gene: TRBJ2-3
CDR3 length: 16
D gene: TRBD2
V gene: TRBV5-1
clone size: -
CDR3 protein: CASSSGLAGKPDTQYF
CDR3 DNA: TGCGCCAGCAGCTCCGGTCTAGCGGGGAAACCAGATACGCAGTATTTT

J gene: TRBJ1-2
CDR3 length: 12
D gene: -
V gene: TRBV28
clone size: -
CDR3 protein: CASSRDIRGYTF
CDR3 DNA: TGTGCCAGCAGCCGGGACATTCGGGGCTACACCTTC

J gene: TRBJ2-1
CDR3 length: 15
D gene: TRBD2
V gene: TRBV11-2
clone size: -
CDR3 protein: CASSLGAGAGNEQFF
CDR3 DNA: TGTGCCAGCAGCTTAGGAGCGGGGGCGGGTAATGAGCAGTTCTTC

J gene: TRBJ2-1
CDR3 length: 14
D gene: TRBD2
V gene: TRBV18
clone size: -
CDR3 protein: CASSPNGLAVEQFF
CDR3 DNA: TGTGCCAGCTCACCAAACGGACTAGCAGTTGAGCAGTTCTTC